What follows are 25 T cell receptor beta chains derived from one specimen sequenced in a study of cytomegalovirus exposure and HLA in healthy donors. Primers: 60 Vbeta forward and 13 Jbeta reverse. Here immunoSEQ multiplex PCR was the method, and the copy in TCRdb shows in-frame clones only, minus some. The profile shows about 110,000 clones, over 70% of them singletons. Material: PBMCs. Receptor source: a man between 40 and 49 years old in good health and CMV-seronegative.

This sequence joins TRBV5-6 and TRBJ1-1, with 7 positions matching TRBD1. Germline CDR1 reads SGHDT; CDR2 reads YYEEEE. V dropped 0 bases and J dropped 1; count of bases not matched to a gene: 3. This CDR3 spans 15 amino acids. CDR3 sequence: CASSLVRGENTEAFF. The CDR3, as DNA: TGTGCCAGCAGCTTGGTCAGGGGGGAGAACACTGAAGCTTTCTTT.

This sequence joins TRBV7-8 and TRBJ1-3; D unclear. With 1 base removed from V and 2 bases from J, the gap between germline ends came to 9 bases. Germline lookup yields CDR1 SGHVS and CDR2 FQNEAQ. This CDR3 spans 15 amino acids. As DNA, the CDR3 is TGTGCCAGCAGCTTAGATCCCGGGACTGGAAACACCATATATTTT. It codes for CASSLDPGTGNTIYF.

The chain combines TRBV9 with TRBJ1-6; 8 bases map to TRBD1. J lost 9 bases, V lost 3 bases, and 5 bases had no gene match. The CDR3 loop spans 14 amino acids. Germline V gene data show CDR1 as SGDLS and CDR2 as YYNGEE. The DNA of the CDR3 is TGTGCCAGCAGCGGCAGGGGGCAGGGTTCACCCCTCCACTTT. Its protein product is CASSGRGQGSPLHF.

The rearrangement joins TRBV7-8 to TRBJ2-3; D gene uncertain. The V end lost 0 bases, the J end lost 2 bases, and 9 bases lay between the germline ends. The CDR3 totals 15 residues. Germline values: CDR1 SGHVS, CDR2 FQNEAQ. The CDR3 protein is CASSLAADSTDTQYF. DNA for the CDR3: TGTGCCAGCAGCTTAGCTGCAGATTCCACAGATACGCAGTATTTT.

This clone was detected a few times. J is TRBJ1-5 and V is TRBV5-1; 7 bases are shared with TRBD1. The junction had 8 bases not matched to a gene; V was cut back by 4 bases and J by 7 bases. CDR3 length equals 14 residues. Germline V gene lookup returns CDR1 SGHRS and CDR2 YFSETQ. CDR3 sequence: CASSPRAGGQPQHF. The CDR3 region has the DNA TGCGCCAGCAGCCCCCGGGCAGGGGGACAGCCCCAGCATTTT.

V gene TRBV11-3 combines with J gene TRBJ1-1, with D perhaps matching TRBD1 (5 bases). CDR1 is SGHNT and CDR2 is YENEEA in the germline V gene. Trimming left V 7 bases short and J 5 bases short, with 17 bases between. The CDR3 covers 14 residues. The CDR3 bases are TGTGCCAGCACCTCCACGGGGGGGAGTACTGAAGCTTTCTTT. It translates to CASTSTGGSTEAFF.

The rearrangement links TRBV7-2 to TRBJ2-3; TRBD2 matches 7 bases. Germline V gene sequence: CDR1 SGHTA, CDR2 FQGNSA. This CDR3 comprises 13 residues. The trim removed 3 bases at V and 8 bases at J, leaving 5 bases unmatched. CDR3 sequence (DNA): TGTGCCAGCAGCTTCGGCGGGAGAAGTACGCAGTATTTT. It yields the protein CASSFGGRSTQYF.

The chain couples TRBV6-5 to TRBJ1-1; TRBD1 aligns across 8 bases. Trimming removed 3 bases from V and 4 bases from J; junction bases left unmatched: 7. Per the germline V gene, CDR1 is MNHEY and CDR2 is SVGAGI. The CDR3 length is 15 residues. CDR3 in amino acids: CASSYFNRGSTEAFF. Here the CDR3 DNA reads TGTGCCAGCAGTTATTTCAACAGGGGGAGCACTGAAGCTTTCTTT.

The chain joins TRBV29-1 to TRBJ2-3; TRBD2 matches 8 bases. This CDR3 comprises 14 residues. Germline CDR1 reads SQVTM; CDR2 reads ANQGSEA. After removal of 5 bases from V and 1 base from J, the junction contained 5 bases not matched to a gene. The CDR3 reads CSVRLTSGTDTQYF. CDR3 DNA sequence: TGCAGCGTTCGCTTGACTAGCGGCACAGATACGCAGTATTTT.

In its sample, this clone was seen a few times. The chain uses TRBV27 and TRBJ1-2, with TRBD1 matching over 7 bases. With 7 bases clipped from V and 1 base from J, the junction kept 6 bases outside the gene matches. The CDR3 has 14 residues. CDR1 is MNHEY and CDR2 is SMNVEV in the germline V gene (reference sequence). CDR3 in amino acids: CASNVGGRNYGYTF. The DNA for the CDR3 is TGTGCCAGCAACGTAGGGGGCCGTAACTATGGCTACACCTTC.

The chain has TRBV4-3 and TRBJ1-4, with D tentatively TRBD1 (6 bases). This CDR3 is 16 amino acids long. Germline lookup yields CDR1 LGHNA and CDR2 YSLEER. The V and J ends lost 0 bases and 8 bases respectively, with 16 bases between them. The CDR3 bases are TGCGCCAGCAGCCAAGATACGGCAGGGGACCCAGAAAAACTGTTTTTT. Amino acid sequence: CASSQDTAGDPEKLFF.

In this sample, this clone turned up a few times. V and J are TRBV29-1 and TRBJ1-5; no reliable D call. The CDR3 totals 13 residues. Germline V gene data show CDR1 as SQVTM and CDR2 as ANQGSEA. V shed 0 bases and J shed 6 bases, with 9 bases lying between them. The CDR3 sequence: CSVEDQEGQPQHF. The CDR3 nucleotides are TGCAGCGTTGAAGATCAGGAGGGTCAGCCCCAGCATTTT.

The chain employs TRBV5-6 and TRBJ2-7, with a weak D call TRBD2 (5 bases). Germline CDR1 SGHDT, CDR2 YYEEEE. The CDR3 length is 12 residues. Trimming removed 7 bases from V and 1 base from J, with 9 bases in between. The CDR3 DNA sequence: TGTGCCAGCGCGGGCAGTTCCTACGAGCAGTACTTC. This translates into CASAGSSYEQYF.

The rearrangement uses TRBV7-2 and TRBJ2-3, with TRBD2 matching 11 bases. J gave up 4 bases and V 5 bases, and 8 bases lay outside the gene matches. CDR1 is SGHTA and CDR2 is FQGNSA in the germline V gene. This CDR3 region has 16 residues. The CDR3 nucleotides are TGTGCCAGCAGCAAAACTAGCGGGGGATACTCAGATACGCAGTATTTT. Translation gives CASSKTSGGYSDTQYF.

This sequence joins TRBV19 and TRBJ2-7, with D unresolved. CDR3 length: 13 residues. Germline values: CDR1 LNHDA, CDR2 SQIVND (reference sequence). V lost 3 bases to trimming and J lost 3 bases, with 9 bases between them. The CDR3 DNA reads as TGTGCCAGTAGTATCGGCACAGACTACGAGCAGTACTTC. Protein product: CASSIGTDYEQYF.

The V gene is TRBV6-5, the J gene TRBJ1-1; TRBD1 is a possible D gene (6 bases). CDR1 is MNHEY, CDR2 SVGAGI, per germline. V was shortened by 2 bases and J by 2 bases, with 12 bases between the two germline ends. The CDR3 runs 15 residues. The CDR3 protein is CASSYRDRTNTEAFF. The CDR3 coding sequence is TGTGCCAGCAGTTACCGAGACAGGACTAACACTGAAGCTTTCTTT.

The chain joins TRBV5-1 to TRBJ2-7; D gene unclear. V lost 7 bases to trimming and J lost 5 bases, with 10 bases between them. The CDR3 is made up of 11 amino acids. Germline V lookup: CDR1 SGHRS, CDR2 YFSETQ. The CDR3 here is CASHGSHEQYF. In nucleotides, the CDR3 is TGCGCCAGCCATGGTAGCCACGAGCAGTACTTC.

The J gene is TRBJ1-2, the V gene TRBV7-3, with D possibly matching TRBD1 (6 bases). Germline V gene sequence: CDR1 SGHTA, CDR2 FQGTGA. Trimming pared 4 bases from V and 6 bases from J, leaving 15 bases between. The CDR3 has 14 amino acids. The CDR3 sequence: CASSSMGQGHGYTF. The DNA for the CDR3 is TGTGCCAGCAGCTCCATGGGGCAGGGGCATGGCTACACCTTC.

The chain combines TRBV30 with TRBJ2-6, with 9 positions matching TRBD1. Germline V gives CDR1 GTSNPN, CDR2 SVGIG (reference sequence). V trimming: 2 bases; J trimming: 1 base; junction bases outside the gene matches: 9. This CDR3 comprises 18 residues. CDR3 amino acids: CAWSRGTGLYSGANVLTF. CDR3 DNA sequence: TGTGCCTGGAGTCGCGGGACAGGGTTGTATTCTGGGGCCAACGTCCTGACTTTC.

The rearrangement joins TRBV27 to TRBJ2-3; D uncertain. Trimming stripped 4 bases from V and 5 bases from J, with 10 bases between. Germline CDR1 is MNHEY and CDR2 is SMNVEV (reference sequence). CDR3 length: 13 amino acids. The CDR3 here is CASSWWSGDTQYF. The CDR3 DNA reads TGTGCCAGCAGTTGGTGGTCCGGAGATACGCAGTATTTT.

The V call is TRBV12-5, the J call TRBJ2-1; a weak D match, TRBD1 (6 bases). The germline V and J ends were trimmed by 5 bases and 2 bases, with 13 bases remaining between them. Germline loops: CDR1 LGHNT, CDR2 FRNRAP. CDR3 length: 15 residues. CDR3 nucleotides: TGTGCTAGTGGTCCTGAGGGGGAAGCCTACAATGAGCAGTTCTTC. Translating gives CASGPEGEAYNEQFF.

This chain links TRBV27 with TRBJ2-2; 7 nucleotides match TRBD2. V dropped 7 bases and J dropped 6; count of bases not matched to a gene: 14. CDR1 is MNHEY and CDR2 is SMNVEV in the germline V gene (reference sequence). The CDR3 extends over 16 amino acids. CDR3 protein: CASNRGGSMGAGELFF. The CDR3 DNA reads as TGTGCCAGCAACCGCGGGGGATCGATGGGTGCCGGGGAGCTGTTTTTT.

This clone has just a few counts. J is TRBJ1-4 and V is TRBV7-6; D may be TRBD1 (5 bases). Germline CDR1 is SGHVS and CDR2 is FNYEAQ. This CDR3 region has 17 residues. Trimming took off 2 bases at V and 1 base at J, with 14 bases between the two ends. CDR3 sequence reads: CASSLPRTGETNEKLFF. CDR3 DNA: TGTGCCAGCAGCTTACCCAGGACGGGGGAAACTAATGAAAAACTGTTTTTT.

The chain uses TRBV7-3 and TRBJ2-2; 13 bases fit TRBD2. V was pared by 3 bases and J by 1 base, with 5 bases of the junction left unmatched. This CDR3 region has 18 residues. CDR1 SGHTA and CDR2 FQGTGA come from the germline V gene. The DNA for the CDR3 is TGTGCCAGCAGCTTCGGACTAGCGGGGGCACTGAACACCGGGGAGCTGTTTTTT. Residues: CASSFGLAGALNTGELFF.

CDR3 sequence: CSVRRRYQETQYF. CDR3 DNA: TGCAGCGTACGTCGCAGGTATCAGGAGACCCAGTACTTC. This chain connects TRBV29-1 to TRBJ2-5, with no clear D. The CDR3 loop spans 13 amino acids. Per germline, CDR1 SQVTM and CDR2 ANQGSEA. V lost 6 bases and J 5 bases, leaving 16 bases between the germline ends.